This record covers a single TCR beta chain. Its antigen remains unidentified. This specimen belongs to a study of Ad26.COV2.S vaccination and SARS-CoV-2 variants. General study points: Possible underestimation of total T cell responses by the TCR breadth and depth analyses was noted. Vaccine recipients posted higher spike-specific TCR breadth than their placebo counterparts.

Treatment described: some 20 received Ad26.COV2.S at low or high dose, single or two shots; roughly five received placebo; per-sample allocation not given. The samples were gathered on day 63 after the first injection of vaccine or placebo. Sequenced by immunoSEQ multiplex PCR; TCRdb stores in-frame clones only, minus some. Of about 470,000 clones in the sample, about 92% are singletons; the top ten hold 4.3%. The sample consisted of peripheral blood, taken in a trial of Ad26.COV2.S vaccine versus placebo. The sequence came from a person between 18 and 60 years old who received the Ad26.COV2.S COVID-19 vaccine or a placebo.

In DNA, the CDR3 is TGTGCCAGCAGTTTTCGGGGTGGCACTGAAGCTTTCTTT. It yields the protein CASSFRGGTEAFF. V gene TRBV27 combines with J gene TRBJ1-1, with D hard to call. V dropped 3 bases and J dropped 4 bases, with 9 bases sitting between them. CDR3 size: 13 residues. Germline lookup yields CDR1 MNHEY and CDR2 SMNVEV (reference sequence).